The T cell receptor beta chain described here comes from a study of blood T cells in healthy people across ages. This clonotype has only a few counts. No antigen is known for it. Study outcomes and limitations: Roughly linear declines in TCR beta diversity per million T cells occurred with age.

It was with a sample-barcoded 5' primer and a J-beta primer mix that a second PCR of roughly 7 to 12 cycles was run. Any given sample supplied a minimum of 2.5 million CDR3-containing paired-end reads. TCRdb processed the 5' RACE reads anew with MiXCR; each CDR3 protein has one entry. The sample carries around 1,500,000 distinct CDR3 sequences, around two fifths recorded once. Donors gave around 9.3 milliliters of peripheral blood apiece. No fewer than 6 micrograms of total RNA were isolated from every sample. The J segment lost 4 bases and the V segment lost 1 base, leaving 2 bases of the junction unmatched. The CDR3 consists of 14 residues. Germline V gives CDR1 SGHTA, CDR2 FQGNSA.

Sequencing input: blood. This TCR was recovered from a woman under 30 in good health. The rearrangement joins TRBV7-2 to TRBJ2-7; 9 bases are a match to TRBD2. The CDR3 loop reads CASSLGGLAYEQYF. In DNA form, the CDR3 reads TGTGCCAGCAGCTTAGGAGGACTAGCGTACGAGCAGTACTTC.